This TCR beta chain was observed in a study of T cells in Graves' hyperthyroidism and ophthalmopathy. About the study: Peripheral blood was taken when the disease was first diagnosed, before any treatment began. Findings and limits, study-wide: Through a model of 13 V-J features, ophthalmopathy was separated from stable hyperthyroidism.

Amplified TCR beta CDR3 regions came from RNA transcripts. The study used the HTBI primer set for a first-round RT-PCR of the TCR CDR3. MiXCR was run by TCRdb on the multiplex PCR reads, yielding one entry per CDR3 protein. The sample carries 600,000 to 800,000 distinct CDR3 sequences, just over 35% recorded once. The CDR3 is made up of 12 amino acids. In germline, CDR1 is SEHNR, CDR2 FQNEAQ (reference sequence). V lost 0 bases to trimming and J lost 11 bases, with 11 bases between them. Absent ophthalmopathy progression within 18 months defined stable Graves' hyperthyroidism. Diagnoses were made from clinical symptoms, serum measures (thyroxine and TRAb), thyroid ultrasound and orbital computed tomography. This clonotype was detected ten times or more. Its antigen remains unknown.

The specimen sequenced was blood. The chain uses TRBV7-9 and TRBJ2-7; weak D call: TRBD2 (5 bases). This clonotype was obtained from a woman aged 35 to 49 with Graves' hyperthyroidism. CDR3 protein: CASSLADSAKYF. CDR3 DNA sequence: TGTGCCAGCAGCTTAGCGGACTCCGCCAAGTACTTC.